The 16 T cell receptor beta chains below come from one sample, sequenced in a study of fetal regulatory T cell absence and autoimmunity. Produced via immunoSEQ multiplex PCR; TCRdb's table is partial and in-frame only. The table includes around 100,000 clones, about three quarters detected once. Sample: pancreas tissue. Receptors were obtained from a male donor with IPEX syndrome.

The chain links TRBV5-6 to TRBJ2-1; the D gene is possibly TRBD2 (5 bases). The length of the CDR3 is 15 residues. CDR1 is SGHDT, CDR2 YYEEEE, per germline. V was cut by 0 bases and J by 3 bases, with 10 bases left in between. This CDR3 reads CASSLGSAYYNEQFF. The CDR3 region has the DNA TGTGCCAGCAGCTTGGGTAGCGCCTACTACAATGAGCAGTTCTTC. The full variable domain, completed using reference TRBV5-6 and TRBJ2-1, is DAGVTQSPTHLIKTRGQQVTLRCSPKSGHDTVSWYQQALGQGPQFIFQYYEEEERQRGNFPDRFSGHQFPNYSSELNVNALLLGDSALYLCASSLGSAYYNEQFFGPGTRLTVL.

In its sample, this clone was seen many times. The chain carries TRBV10-3 and TRBJ2-5; D gene unclear. Looked up from germline, CDR1 is ENHRY and CDR2 is SYGVKD. The CDR3 spans 11 residues. The V and J ends lost 4 bases and 4 bases respectively, with 4 bases between them. The CDR3 sequence: CAISVGETQYF. CDR3 bases: TGTGCCATCAGTGTGGGAGAGACCCAGTACTTC.

V gene TRBV7-6 combines with J gene TRBJ2-7, with TRBD2 matching over 10 bases. Looked up from germline, CDR1 is SGHVS and CDR2 is FNYEAQ. V was clipped by 2 bases and J by 2 bases; unmatched bases: 3. The CDR3 runs 15 residues. The CDR3 DNA sequence: TGTGCCAGCAGCTTATCCCTAGCGGGGGCCTACGAGCAGTACTTC. Residues: CASSLSLAGAYEQYF.

The rearrangement links TRBV7-8 to TRBJ2-7, with D tentatively TRBD2 (6 bases). There are 15 residues in the CDR3. Deletions cut 5 bases from V and 0 bases from J, with 14 bases between. The germline gives CDR1 SGHVS, CDR2 FQNEAQ. The CDR3 sequence is CASSRAGYISYEQYF. The CDR3 DNA follows: TGTGCCAGCAGCCGAGCGGGCTATATCTCCTACGAGCAGTACTTC.

In its sample, this clone was seen once. The CDR3 is CATSLWFPNTGELFF. CDR3 DNA: TGTGCCACCAGCCTTTGGTTTCCCAACACCGGGGAGCTGTTTTTT. The rearrangement uses TRBV15 and TRBJ2-2; D is uncertain. Per germline, CDR1 LNHNV and CDR2 YYDKDF (reference sequence). The CDR3 spans 15 residues. V was trimmed by 5 bases and J by 2 bases, leaving 12 bases between them.

This chain joins TRBV4-1 and TRBJ2-7; TRBD1 agrees at 7 bases. The CDR3 totals 15 residues. The V gene's germline CDR1 is MGHRA and CDR2 YSYEKL. V trimming: 3 bases; J trimming: 1 base; junction bases outside the gene matches: 6. CDR3 protein: CASSHSTGLSYEQYF. DNA of the CDR3: TGCGCCAGCAGCCATTCGACAGGGTTATCCTACGAGCAGTACTTC.

The chain links TRBV2 to TRBJ1-5; D is uncertain. V lost 5 bases and J lost 3, with 8 bases in between. This CDR3 is built from 13 residues. Looked up from germline, CDR1 is SNHLY and CDR2 is FYNNEI. The DNA for the CDR3 is TGTGCCAGCAGTCGGTCGGACAATCAGCCCCAGCATTTT. It encodes CASSRSDNQPQHF.

This rearrangement joins TRBV6-1 to TRBJ1-3; D possibly corresponds to TRBD1 (5 bases). The CDR3 is 15 amino acids. V lost 2 bases to trimming and J lost 4 bases, with 12 bases between them. Germline assignment: CDR1 MNHNS and CDR2 SASEGT. CDR3 in DNA: TGTGCCAGCAGTGAAAGGGACGCCTGGGGAAACACCATATATTTT. Translating it yields CASSERDAWGNTIYF.

The chain employs TRBV30 and TRBJ2-5; TRBD1 agrees at 7 bases. Germline V gene data show CDR1 as GTSNPN and CDR2 as SVGIG (reference sequence). V lost 4 bases and J lost 2; bases outside the gene matches: 7. This CDR3 is built from 14 residues. The CDR3: CAWTWGQTQETQYF. CDR3 in DNA: TGTGCCTGGACGTGGGGACAGACACAAGAGACCCAGTACTTC.

The CDR3 spells CASSPGLAGKEQYF. The CDR3 DNA follows: TGTGCCAGCAGTCCGGGACTAGCGGGGAAGGAGCAGTACTTC. The gene calls are TRBV27 and TRBJ2-7; TRBD2 matches at 13 bases. V trimming: 5 bases; J trimming: 7 bases; junction bases outside the gene matches: 5. This CDR3 spans 14 amino acids. Germline V gene sequence: CDR1 MNHEY, CDR2 SMNVEV (reference sequence).

This clone was found a few times. V gene TRBV16 combines with J gene TRBJ1-1, with D perhaps matching TRBD1 (6 bases). V was cut by 1 base and J by 8 bases, with 20 bases left in between. The CDR3 spans 16 residues. Germline V CDR1 and CDR2: KGHSY, FQNENV. In nucleotides, the CDR3 is TGTGCCAGCAGCCAATGGGGGGCGCTGGGGAAGCTAGAAGCTTTCTTT. Translating gives CASSQWGALGKLEAFF.

This clone was found a few times. The J gene is TRBJ2-5, the V gene TRBV6-5; D is perhaps TRBD2 (6 bases). This CDR3 comprises 14 residues. Trimming cost V 5 bases and J 2 bases, with 12 bases left between them. Germline V lookup: CDR1 MNHEY, CDR2 SVGAGI. CDR3: CASSRLVGQETQYF. CDR3 DNA sequence: TGTGCCAGCAGTCGACTAGTAGGGCAAGAGACCCAGTACTTC.

The chain has TRBV27 and TRBJ2-7, with 9 bases aligning to TRBD1. The CDR3 has 14 residues. Germline V gene lookup returns CDR1 MNHEY and CDR2 SMNVEV (reference sequence). V lost 4 bases, J lost 3 bases, and 4 bases stayed unmatched. The CDR3 sequence: CASSSWTGDYEQYF. The CDR3 DNA sequence: TGTGCCAGCAGTTCCTGGACAGGGGACTACGAGCAGTACTTC.

This clone has a single count. The chain couples TRBV4-1 to TRBJ2-1, with 7 bases fitting TRBD2. Germline V CDR1 and CDR2: MGHRA, YSYEKL. The CDR3 has 17 residues. V shed 3 bases, J shed 4 bases, and the junction held 12 bases outside the gene matches. In nucleotides, the CDR3 is TGCGCCAGCAGCCAGGGCTGGGGGGGAAGCCATTACAATGAGCAGTTCTTC. Residues: CASSQGWGGSHYNEQFF.

This chain connects TRBV11-3 to TRBJ1-1; the D is unclear. Germline lookup yields CDR1 SGHNT and CDR2 YENEEA. The CDR3 has 16 amino acids. V lost 0 bases to trimming and J lost 3 bases, with 14 bases between them. The CDR3 reads CASSLEVSPGDTEAFF. DNA for the CDR3: TGTGCCAGCAGCTTAGAGGTCAGTCCGGGAGACACTGAAGCTTTCTTT.

This clone showed up just a few times. This chain connects TRBV6-5 to TRBJ1-1; possible D gene TRBD1, 5 bases. Germline loops: CDR1 MNHEY, CDR2 SVGAGI. With 6 bases removed from V and 0 bases from J, the gap between germline ends came to 11 bases. The CDR3 spans 14 residues. The CDR3 DNA is TGTGCCAGCAGCCTTGACAGCTTGAACACTGAAGCTTTCTTT. Its translation is CASSLDSLNTEAFF.